What follows are 28 T cell receptor beta chains derived from one specimen sequenced in a study of blood T cell repertoires in COVID-19. Repertoires were generated with immunoSEQ multiplex PCR, while TCRdb's copy carries only in-frame clones and drops some. The sample records a few hundred thousand clones, around 88% being singletons. Sequenced sample: peripheral blood. These receptors came from a woman in her twenties or thirties who had recovered from COVID-19.

The rearrangement uses TRBV7-2 and TRBJ1-6, with D possibly TRBD1 on 5 matching bases. The V end lost 5 bases, the J end lost 7 bases, and 15 bases lay between the germline ends. Germline-derived CDR1 and CDR2 are SGHTA and FQGNSA. CDR3 size: 15 residues. As DNA, the CDR3 is TGTGCCAGCAGCCCTGGGACTCTCGGGAATTCACCCCTCCACTTT. Translation: CASSPGTLGNSPLHF.

The chain recombines TRBV15 with TRBJ1-5, with a weak D call TRBD1 (6 bases). In germline, CDR1 is LNHNV, CDR2 YYDKDF (reference sequence). This CDR3 is built from 20 residues. Trimming shortened V by 3 bases and J by 2 bases, and 26 bases separated the two germline ends. The CDR3 region is CATSSSHPGHAASRNQPQHF. The CDR3 bases are TGTGCCACCAGCAGTTCTCATCCGGGACATGCTGCGAGTCGCAATCAGCCCCAGCATTTT.

CDR3 amino acids: CASSLTGVYGYTF. The CDR3 DNA follows: TGTGCCAGCAGCTTGACAGGAGTCTATGGCTACACCTTC. The J gene is TRBJ1-2, the V gene TRBV5-4; maybe TRBD1 (5 bases). CDR1 is SGHNT and CDR2 is YYREEE in the germline V gene (reference sequence). V gave up 1 base and J gave up 4 bases, with 8 bases separating them. CDR3 size: 13 residues.

In this sample, this clone turned up once. This chain connects TRBV19 to TRBJ1-2, with a possible D match to TRBD1 (5 bases). The CDR3 is 12 amino acids. V lost 9 bases and J 8 bases, leaving 16 bases between the germline ends. The germline V gene encodes CDR1 LNHDA and CDR2 SQIVND (reference sequence). CDR3 bases: TGTGCCAGCGTCCCCGGGGGAGGAGGCTACACCTTC. This encodes CASVPGGGGYTF. The whole variable domain, filled in from reference TRBV19 and TRBJ1-2, reads DGGITQSPKYLFRKEGQNVTLSCEQNLNHDAMYWYRQDPGQGLRLIYYSQIVNDFQKGDIAEGYSVSREKKESFPLTVTSAQKNPTAFYLCASVPGGGGYTFGSGTRLTVV.

The CDR3: CASRPERGDRSNTEAFF. CDR3 DNA: TGTGCCAGCAGACCCGAACGCGGGGACAGGTCGAACACTGAAGCTTTCTTT. The chain couples TRBV2 to TRBJ1-1; TRBD1 matches at 8 bases. The length of the CDR3 is 17 residues. Germline CDR1 reads SNHLY; CDR2 reads FYNNEI. Trimming at V came to 6 bases and at J to 1 base, leaving 13 bases not matched to a gene.

This clone showed up just once. The CDR3 region is CASSYVQGLRNTIYF. CDR3 sequence (DNA): TGTGCCAGCAGTTACGTCCAGGGACTCCGAAACACCATATATTTT. The chain employs TRBV6-5 and TRBJ1-3; tentative D call: TRBD1 (5 bases). V lost 2 bases and J 5 bases, leaving 13 bases between the germline ends. This CDR3 spans 15 amino acids. The germline V gene has CDR1 MNHEY and CDR2 SVGAGI.

The CDR3 protein is CASSPFLAGERDTQYF. The DNA for the CDR3 is TGTGCCAGCAGCCCGTTCCTAGCGGGGGAACGAGATACGCAGTATTTT. The J gene is TRBJ2-3, the V gene TRBV7-3, with 10 bases fitting TRBD2. The CDR3 spans 16 residues. The V gene end was trimmed by 5 bases and the J gene end by 5 bases; junction bases not matched to a gene: 10. Germline V gene lookup returns CDR1 SGHTA and CDR2 FQGTGA.

This clone has only one observation. The J gene is TRBJ2-2, the V gene TRBV6-1; TRBD1 aligns across 8 bases. The CDR3 spans 14 residues. Germline trimming cut 3 bases from V and 6 bases from J; bases unmatched to any gene: 3. Germline V gene data show CDR1 as MNHNS and CDR2 as SASEGT. The CDR3 nucleotides read TGTGCCAGCAGTGACAGGGGGCTTGCCGGGGAGCTGTTTTTT. It codes for CASSDRGLAGELFF.

The J gene is TRBJ2-1, the V gene TRBV5-1; the D gene is possibly TRBD1 (5 bases). Deletions cut 5 bases from V and 4 bases from J, with 10 bases between. The CDR3 has 13 amino acids. Looked up from germline, CDR1 is SGHRS and CDR2 is YFSETQ. CDR3 DNA: TGCGCCAGCAGTGTAGGGGATTACAATGAGCAGTTCTTC. Encoded protein: CASSVGDYNEQFF.

The V gene is TRBV6-5, the J gene TRBJ1-5, with 11 bases matching TRBD1. Germline trimming cut 8 bases from V and 7 bases from J; bases unmatched to any gene: 1. Germline lookup yields CDR1 MNHEY and CDR2 SVGAGI. This CDR3 has 12 amino acids. The DNA of the CDR3 is TGTGCCAGCCGGGACAGGGGGCAGCCCCAGCATTTT. Protein: CASRDRGQPQHF.

This chain joins TRBV5-8 and TRBJ2-7; TRBD2 might be the D (5 bases). Trimming cost V 0 bases and J 6 bases, with 13 bases left between them. CDR1 is SGHTS, CDR2 YDEGEE, per germline. The CDR3 spans 14 residues. The CDR3 loop is CASSLGGLRREQYF. In DNA, the CDR3 is TGTGCCAGCAGCTTGGGCGGACTCCGGCGCGAGCAGTACTTC.

V is TRBV18 and J is TRBJ1-6, with D perhaps TRBD1 (5 bases). CDR3 size: 15 residues. Trimming removed 3 bases at V and 5 bases at J, with 11 bases between. Germline assignment: CDR1 KGHSH and CDR2 LQKENI. The CDR3 nucleotides are TGTGCCAGCTCACCGTCGGGGGGTAATAATTCACCCCTCCACTTT. Protein sequence: CASSPSGGNNSPLHF.

The CDR3 DNA is TGTGCCAGTAGTAACCGGGACAAAAACTATGGCTACACCTTC. Protein: CASSNRDKNYGYTF. The chain recombines TRBV19 with TRBJ1-2, with a tentative D call TRBD1 (6 bases). The CDR3 length is 14 residues. Germline V gene lookup returns CDR1 LNHDA and CDR2 SQIVND (reference sequence). The V gene lost 4 bases and the J gene lost 2 bases, with 11 bases spanning the gap.

The chain recombines TRBV30 with TRBJ1-4, with D possibly being TRBD1 (5 bases). Germline CDR1 and CDR2: GTSNPN and SVGIG (reference sequence). V was trimmed by 0 bases and J by 9 bases, leaving 17 bases between them. The CDR3 loop spans 15 amino acids. The CDR3, as DNA: TGTGCCTGGAGTGTACTGGGGGAGGGGTTGAAAAAACTGTTTTTT. Translated, it gives CAWSVLGEGLKKLFF.

The rearrangement joins TRBV6-5 to TRBJ1-4, with a tentative D call TRBD1 (6 bases). The CDR3 consists of 15 residues. Germline CDR1 MNHEY, CDR2 SVGAGI. Trimming took 6 bases from V and 5 from J, leaving 16 bases between them. The CDR3 protein is CASSSTGSPNEKLFF. DNA for the CDR3: TGTGCCAGCAGCTCGACAGGATCCCCAAATGAAAAACTGTTTTTT.

The V gene is TRBV11-2, the J gene TRBJ1-4; D is ambiguous. V was shortened by 1 base and J by 3 bases, with 3 bases between the two germline ends. The CDR3 spans 13 residues. Germline V gene lookup returns CDR1 SGHAT and CDR2 FQNNGV. The CDR3 region has the DNA TGTGCCAGCAGCTTAGGCGCTAATGAAAAACTGTTTTTT. Its translation is CASSLGANEKLFF.

This clone was seen a single time. The genes are TRBV4-2 and TRBJ2-1; 11 nucleotides match TRBD2. The germline V gene has CDR1 LGHNA and CDR2 YNFKEQ. This CDR3 is 15 amino acids long. V was clipped by 4 bases and J by 7 bases; unmatched bases: 6. The CDR3 region has the DNA TGTGCCAGCAGCCGGGGGACTAGCGGATTTAATGAGCAGTTCTTC. Its translation is CASSRGTSGFNEQFF.

V gene TRBV28 combines with J gene TRBJ2-5; TRBD1 might be the D (6 bases). V was shortened by 4 bases and J by 3 bases, with 12 bases between the two germline ends. The germline gives CDR1 MDHEN, CDR2 SYDVKM. CDR3 size: 14 residues. The CDR3 loop reads CASSSWAGEETQYF. The DNA of the CDR3 is TGTGCCAGCAGTTCATGGGCAGGGGAAGAGACCCAGTACTTC.

This clone was seen once. The chain employs TRBV5-1 and TRBJ2-3; 9 bases are a match to TRBD2. The trim removed 1 base at V and 6 bases at J, leaving 12 bases unmatched. Per germline, CDR1 SGHRS and CDR2 YFSETQ. The CDR3 contains 17 residues. CDR3 residues: CASSLSSGTSRIDTQYF. The CDR3 coding sequence is TGCGCCAGCAGCTTGTCCTCCGGGACTAGCAGGATTGATACGCAGTATTTT.

The chain employs TRBV3-1 (or the pseudogene TRBV3-2) and TRBJ2-2; D may be TRBD1 (5 bases). This CDR3 spans 13 amino acids. Germline lookup yields CDR1 LGHDT and CDR2 YNNKEL (reference sequence). The V end was cut by 1 base, the J end by 6 bases, with 6 bases between. The CDR3 DNA reads as TGTGCCAGCAGCCAAGGGACATCCGGGGAGCTGTTTTTT. This codes for CASSQGTSGELFF.

This chain joins TRBV14 and TRBJ1-4; D gene unclear. The CDR3 runs to 15 residues. CDR1 SGHDN and CDR2 FVKESK come from the germline V gene. Trimming took off 2 bases at V and 8 bases at J, with 15 bases between the two ends. CDR3 nucleotide sequence: TGTGCCAGCAGCCAATTTGTTAATATCGGGGAAAAACTGTTTTTT. This codes for CASSQFVNIGEKLFF.

The chain uses TRBV18 and TRBJ1-3, with D tentatively TRBD1 (6 bases). Germline V gene sequence: CDR1 KGHSH, CDR2 LQKENI. Trimming removed 3 bases from V and 8 bases from J, with 14 bases in between. This CDR3 region has 14 residues. CDR3 sequence reads: CASSPAGGPDTIYF. CDR3 nucleotides: TGTGCCAGCTCACCTGCGGGGGGGCCAGACACCATATATTTT. Full variable domain (missing parts from reference TRBV18 and TRBJ1-3): NAGVMQNPRHLVRRRGQEARLRCSPMKGHSHVYWYRQLPEEGLKFMVYLQKENIIDESGMPKERFSAEFPKEGPSILRIQQVVRGDSAAYFCASSPAGGPDTIYFGEGSWLTVV.

CDR3 in amino acids: CASSSISGQPQHF. CDR3 nucleotides: TGTGCCAGCAGCTCCATCTCAGGACAGCCCCAGCATTTT. The V gene is TRBV7-2, the J gene TRBJ1-5, with D unresolved. Trimming left V 4 bases short and J 7 bases short, with 11 bases between. CDR3 length: 13 amino acids. Germline V gene sequence: CDR1 SGHTA, CDR2 FQGNSA. The full variable domain, rest sourced from reference TRBV7-2 and TRBJ1-5, is GAGVSQSPSNKVTEKGKDVELRCDPISGHTALYWYRQSLGQGLEFLIYFQGNSAPDKSGLPSDRFSAERTGGSVSTLTIQRTQQEDSAVYLCASSSISGQPQHFGDGTRLSIL.

The CDR3 sequence: CAWTTGTGILPLHF. CDR3 DNA sequence: TGTGCCTGGACCACCGGGACAGGTATCTTACCCCTCCACTTT. The V and J genes are TRBV30 and TRBJ1-6, with TRBD1 identical over 8 bases. V shed 4 bases, J shed 12 bases, and the junction held 11 bases outside the gene matches. The CDR3 loop spans 14 amino acids. The V gene's germline CDR1 is GTSNPN and CDR2 SVGIG (reference sequence).

The CDR3 region has the DNA TGTGCCAGCAGTTTAGAGTCGGTTGAAGCTTTCTTT. The encoded protein is CASSLESVEAFF. The V gene is TRBV12-3 or TRBV12-4, the J gene TRBJ1-1; D not certain. V dropped 1 base and J dropped 7 bases, with 7 bases sitting between them. This CDR3 is built from 12 residues.

The chain employs TRBV7-2 and TRBJ1-3, with a weak D call TRBD1 (6 bases). V lost 3 bases and J 0 bases, leaving 9 bases between the germline ends. This CDR3 contains 15 residues. Germline V CDR1 and CDR2: SGHTA, FQGNSA. The CDR3 nucleotides are TGTGCCAGCAGCTTGGGACAACTCTCTGGAAACACCATATATTTT. Its protein is CASSLGQLSGNTIYF.

This rearrangement joins TRBV5-6 to TRBJ1-6, with TRBD1 matching 10 bases. The germline CDR1 and CDR2 sequences are SGHDT and YYEEEE. V lost 3 bases and J lost 7; bases outside the gene matches: 1. CDR3 length equals 14 residues. The CDR3: CASSSDRGNSPLHF. For the CDR3, the DNA is TGTGCCAGCAGCTCGGACAGGGGGAATTCACCCCTCCACTTT.

The chain has TRBV6-5 and TRBJ2-3; TRBD2 agrees at 8 bases. The CDR3 is made up of 16 amino acids. From germline, CDR1 is MNHEY and CDR2 SVGAGI. V lost 4 bases to trimming and J lost 2 bases; unmatched junction nucleotides: 8. CDR3 DNA: TGTGCCAGCAGTTCGCTGACTAGCGCCCCCACAGATACGCAGTATTTT. It is translated as CASSSLTSAPTDTQYF.